The table lists the clone carrying this T cell receptor beta chain with many counts. The data derive from a study of human T cells and chemical hapten exposure. For the study at large: Sensitization applied 2% DPC to roughly 2 cm by roughly 2 cm of upper inner arm skin.

One entry per CDR3 protein results from TCRdb running MiXCR on the RACE reads. Here the sample spans around 300,000 distinct CDR3 sequences, around 7% being singletons. The time point here: patch test 1, 2 weeks after DPC sensitization. Sample treatment: therapeutic diphenylcyclopropenone sensitization with weekly scalp DPC. The length of the CDR3 is 14 residues. Trimming removed 0 bases from V and 2 bases from J, with 8 bases in between. Germline lookup yields CDR1 SGHRS and CDR2 YFSETQ. V is TRBV5-1 and J is TRBJ2-5, with TRBD1 as a possible D gene (6 bases). Sequenced material: whole blood, taken in connection with sensitization to the hapten diphenylcyclopropenone (DPC). This sequence was found in a young woman with alopecia areata. Some clones in this sample may be carry-over from other donors' samples. The CDR3 here is CASSLAGTQETQYF. The CDR3 DNA reads as TGCGCCAGCAGCTTGGCCGGGACACAAGAGACCCAGTACTTC.